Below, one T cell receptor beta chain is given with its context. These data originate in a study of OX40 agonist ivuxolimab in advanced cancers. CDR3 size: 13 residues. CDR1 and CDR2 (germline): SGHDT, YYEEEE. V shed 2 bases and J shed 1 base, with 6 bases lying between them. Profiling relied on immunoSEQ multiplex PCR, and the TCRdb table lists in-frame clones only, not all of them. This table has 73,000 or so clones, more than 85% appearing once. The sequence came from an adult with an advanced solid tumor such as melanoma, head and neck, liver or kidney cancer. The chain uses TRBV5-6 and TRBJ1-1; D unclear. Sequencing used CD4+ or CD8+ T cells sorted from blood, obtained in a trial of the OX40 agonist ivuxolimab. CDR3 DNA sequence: TGTGCCAGCAGCTTCGCCACGAACACTGAAGCTTTCTTT. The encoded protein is CASSFATNTEAFF.